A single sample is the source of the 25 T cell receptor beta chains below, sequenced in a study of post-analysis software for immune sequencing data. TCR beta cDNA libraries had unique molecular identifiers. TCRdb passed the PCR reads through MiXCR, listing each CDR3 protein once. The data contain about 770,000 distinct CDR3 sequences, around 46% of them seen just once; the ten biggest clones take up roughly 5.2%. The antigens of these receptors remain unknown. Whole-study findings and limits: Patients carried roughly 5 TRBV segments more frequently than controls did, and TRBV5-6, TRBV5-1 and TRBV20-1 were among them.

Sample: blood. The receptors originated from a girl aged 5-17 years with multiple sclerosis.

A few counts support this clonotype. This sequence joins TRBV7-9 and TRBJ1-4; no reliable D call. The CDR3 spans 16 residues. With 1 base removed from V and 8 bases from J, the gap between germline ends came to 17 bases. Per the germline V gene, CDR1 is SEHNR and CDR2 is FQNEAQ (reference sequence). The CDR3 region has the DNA TGTGCCAGCAGCTTAGTCGGGCGCGAGGTGGGGGAAAAACTGTTTTTT. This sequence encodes CASSLVGREVGEKLFF.

The CDR3 spells CASSSRASSYNEQFF. CDR3 DNA sequence: TGTGCCAGCAGTTCGAGGGCGAGCTCCTACAATGAGCAGTTCTTC. The chain combines TRBV27 with TRBJ2-1; D possibly corresponds to TRBD2 (5 bases). Trimming pared 4 bases from V and 0 bases from J, leaving 10 bases between. Per germline, CDR1 MNHEY and CDR2 SMNVEV (reference sequence). CDR3 size: 15 residues.

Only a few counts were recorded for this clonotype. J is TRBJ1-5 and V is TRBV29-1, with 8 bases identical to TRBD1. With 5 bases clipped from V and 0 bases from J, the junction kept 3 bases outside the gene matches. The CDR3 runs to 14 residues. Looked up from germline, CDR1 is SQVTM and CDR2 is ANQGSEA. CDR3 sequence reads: CSVPGQVSNQPQHF. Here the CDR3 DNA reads TGCAGCGTTCCGGGACAGGTTAGCAATCAGCCCCAGCATTTT.

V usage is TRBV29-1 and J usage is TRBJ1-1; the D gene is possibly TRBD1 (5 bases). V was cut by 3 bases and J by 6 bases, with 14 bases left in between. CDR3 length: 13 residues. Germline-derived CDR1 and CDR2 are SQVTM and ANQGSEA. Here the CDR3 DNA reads TGCAGCGTTGAGGGCAGGGAAGCCGCTGAAGCTTTCTTT. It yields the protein CSVEGREAAEAFF.

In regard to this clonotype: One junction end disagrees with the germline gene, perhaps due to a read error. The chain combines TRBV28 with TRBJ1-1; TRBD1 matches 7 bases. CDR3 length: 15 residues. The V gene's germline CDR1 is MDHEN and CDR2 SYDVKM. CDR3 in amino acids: CDSRAPRQGNTEAFF. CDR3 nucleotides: TGTGACAGCAGAGCACCCAGACAGGGTAACACTGAAGCTTTCTTT.

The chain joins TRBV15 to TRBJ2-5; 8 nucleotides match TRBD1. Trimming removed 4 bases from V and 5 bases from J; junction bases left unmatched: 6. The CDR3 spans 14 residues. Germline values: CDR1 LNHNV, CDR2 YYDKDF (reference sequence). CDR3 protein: CATSITGGRETQYF. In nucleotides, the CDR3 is TGTGCCACCAGCATAACAGGGGGTAGGGAGACCCAGTACTTC.

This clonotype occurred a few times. CDR3 bases: TGCAGCGTTGCTCAAGCGGGAGGGCCGGGGGAGCAGTACTTC. This sequence encodes CSVAQAGGPGEQYF. The chain employs TRBV29-1 and TRBJ2-7, with 10 bases matching TRBD2. J gave up 7 bases and V 4 bases, and 10 bases lay outside the gene matches. Germline assignment: CDR1 SQVTM and CDR2 ANQGSEA. This CDR3 comprises 14 residues.

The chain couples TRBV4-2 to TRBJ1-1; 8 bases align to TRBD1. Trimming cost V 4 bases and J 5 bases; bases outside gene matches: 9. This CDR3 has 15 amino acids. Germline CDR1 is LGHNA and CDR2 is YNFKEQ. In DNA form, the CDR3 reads TGTGCCAGCAGCCCAGTCCGGACAGGGATAACTGAAGCTTTCTTT. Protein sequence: CASSPVRTGITEAFF.

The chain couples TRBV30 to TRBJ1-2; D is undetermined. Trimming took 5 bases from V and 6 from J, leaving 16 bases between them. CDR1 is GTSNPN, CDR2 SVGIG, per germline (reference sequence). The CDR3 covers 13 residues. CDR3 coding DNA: TGTGCCTGGCTCTTTGGGGAAAACAATGGCTACACCTTC. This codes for CAWLFGENNGYTF.

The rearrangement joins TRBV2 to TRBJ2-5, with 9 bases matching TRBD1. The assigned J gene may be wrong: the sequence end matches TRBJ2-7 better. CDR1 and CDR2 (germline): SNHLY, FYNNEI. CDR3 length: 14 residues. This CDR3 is CASSEAGQGYEQYF. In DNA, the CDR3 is TGTGCCAGCAGTGAAGCGGGACAGGGATACGAGCAGTACTTC.

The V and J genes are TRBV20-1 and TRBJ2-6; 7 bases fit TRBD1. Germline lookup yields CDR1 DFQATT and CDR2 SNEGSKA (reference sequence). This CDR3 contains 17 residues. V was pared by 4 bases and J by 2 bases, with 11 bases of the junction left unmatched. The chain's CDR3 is CSATHRDRLPGANVLTF. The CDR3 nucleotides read TGCAGTGCTACCCACCGGGACAGACTGCCTGGGGCCAACGTCCTGACTTTC.

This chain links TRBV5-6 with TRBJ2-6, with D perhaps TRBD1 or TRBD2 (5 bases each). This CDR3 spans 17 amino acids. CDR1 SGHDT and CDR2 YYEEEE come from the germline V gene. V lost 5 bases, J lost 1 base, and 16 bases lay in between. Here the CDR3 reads CASSRPGPPSGANVLTF. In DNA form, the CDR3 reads TGTGCCAGCAGTCGACCGGGACCACCATCTGGGGCCAACGTCCTGACTTTC.

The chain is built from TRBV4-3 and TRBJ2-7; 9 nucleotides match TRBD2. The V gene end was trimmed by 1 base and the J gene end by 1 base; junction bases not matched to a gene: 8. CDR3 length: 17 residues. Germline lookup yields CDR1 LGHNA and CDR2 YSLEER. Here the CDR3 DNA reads TGCGCCAGCAGCCAAGTGGGCCGGACTAGCGTATCCTACGAGCAGTACTTC. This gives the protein CASSQVGRTSVSYEQYF.

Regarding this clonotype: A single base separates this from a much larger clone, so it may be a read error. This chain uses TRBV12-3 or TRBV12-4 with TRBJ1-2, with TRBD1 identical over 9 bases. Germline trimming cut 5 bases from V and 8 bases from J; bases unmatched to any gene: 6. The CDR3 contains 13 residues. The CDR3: CASSPGTGKGYTF. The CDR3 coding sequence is TGTGCCAGCAGTCCCGGGACAGGGAAAGGCTACACCTTC.

The CDR3 bases are TGTGCCAGCAGCGTAGAGGCGGGCAAATGCACAGATACGCAGTATTTT. Amino acids: CASSVEAGKCTDTQYF. This chain connects TRBV9 to TRBJ2-3, with D possibly matching TRBD2 (5 bases). Trimming left V 0 bases short and J 1 base short, with 12 bases between. This CDR3 region has 16 residues. Germline V gives CDR1 SGDLS, CDR2 YYNGEE.

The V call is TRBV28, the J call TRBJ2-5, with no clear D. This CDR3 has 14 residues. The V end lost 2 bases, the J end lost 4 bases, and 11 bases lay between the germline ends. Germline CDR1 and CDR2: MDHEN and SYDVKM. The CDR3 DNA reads TGTGCCAGCAGTTTAAGCCGGCCGCGAGAGACCCAGTACTTC. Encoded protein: CASSLSRPRETQYF. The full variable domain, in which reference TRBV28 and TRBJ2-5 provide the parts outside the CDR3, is DVKVTQSSRYLVKRTGEKVFLECVQDMDHENMFWYRQDPGLGLRLIYFSYDVKMKEKGDIPEGYSVSREKKERFSLILESASTNQTSMYLCASSLSRPRETQYFGPGTRLLVL.

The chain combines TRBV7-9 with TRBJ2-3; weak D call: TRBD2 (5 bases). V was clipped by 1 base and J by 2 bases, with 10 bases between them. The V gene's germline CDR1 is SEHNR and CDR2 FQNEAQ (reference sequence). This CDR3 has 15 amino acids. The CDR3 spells CASSLGTGTTDTQYF. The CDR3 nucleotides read TGTGCCAGCAGCTTAGGCACGGGAACCACAGATACGCAGTATTTT.

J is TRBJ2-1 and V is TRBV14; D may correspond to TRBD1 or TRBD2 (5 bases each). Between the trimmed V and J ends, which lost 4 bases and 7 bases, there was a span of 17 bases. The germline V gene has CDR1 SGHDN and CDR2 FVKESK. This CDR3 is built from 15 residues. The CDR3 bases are TGTGCCAGCAGCCGTGGTCCCGGGACCCGGAATGAGCAGTTCTTC. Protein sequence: CASSRGPGTRNEQFF. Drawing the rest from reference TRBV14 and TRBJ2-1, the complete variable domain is EAGVTQFPSHSVIEKGQTVTLRCDPISGHDNLYWYRRVMGKEIKFLLHFVKESKQDESGMPNNRFLAERTGGTYSTLKVQPAELEDSGVYFCASSRGPGTRNEQFFGPGTRLTVL.

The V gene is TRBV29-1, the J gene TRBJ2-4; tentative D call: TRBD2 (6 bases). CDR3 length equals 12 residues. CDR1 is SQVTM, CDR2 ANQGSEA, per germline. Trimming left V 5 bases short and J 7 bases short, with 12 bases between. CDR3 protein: CSVPGVPNIQYF. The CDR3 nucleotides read TGCAGCGTTCCGGGGGTGCCGAACATTCAGTACTTC.

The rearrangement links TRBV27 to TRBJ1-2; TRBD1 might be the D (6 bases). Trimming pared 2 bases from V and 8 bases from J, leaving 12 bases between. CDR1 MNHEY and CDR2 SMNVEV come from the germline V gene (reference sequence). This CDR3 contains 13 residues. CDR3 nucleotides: TGTGCCAGCAGTTTAACTTCAGGGGAAGGCTACACCTTC. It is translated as CASSLTSGEGYTF.

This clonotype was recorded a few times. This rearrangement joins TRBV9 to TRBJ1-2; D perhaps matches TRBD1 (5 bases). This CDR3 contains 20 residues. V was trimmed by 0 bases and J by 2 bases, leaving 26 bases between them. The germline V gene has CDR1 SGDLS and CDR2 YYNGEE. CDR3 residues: CASSVGLDGVRGDSNYGYTF. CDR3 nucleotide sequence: TGTGCCAGCAGCGTAGGATTGGATGGAGTACGTGGAGACAGCAACTATGGCTACACCTTC.

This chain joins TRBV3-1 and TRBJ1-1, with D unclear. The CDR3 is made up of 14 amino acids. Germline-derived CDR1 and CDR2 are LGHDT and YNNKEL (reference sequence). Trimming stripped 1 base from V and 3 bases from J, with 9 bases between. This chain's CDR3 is CASSQGGMDTEAFF. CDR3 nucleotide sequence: TGTGCCAGCAGCCAAGGAGGGATGGACACTGAAGCTTTCTTT. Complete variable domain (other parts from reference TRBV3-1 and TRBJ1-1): DTAVSQTPKYLVTQMGNDKSIKCEQNLGHDTMYWYKQDSKKFLKIMFSYNNKELIINETVPNRFSPKSPDKAHLNLHINSLELGDSAVYFCASSQGGMDTEAFFGQGTRLTVV.

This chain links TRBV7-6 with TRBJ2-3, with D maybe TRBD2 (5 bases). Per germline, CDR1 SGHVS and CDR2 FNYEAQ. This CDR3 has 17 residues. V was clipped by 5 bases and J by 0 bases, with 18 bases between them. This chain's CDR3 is CASSLSPVSGSTDTQYF. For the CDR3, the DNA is TGTGCCAGCAGCCTCAGCCCAGTGAGCGGTAGCACAGATACGCAGTATTTT.

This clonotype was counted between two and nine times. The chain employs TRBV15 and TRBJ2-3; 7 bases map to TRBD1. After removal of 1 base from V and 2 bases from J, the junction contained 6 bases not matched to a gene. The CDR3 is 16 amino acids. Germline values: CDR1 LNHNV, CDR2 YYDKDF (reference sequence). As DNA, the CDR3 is TGTGCCACCAGCAGAGCGGCGACAGGGTACACAGATACGCAGTATTTT. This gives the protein CATSRAATGYTDTQYF.

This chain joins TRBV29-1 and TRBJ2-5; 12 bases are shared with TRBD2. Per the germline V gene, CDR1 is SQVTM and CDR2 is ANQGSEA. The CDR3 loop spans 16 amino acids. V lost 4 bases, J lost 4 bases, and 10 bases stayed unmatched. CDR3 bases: TGCAGCGTTGTCAGGGCTAGCGGGAGGGCCGGAGAGACCCAGTACTTC. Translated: CSVVRASGRAGETQYF. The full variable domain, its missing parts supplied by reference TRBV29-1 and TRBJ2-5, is SAVISQKPSRDICQRGTSLTIQCQVDSQVTMMFWYRQQPGQSLTLIATANQGSEATYESGFVIDKFPISRPNLTFSTLTVSNMSPEDSSIYLCSVVRASGRAGETQYFGPGTRLLVL.